Detailed here is one T cell receptor (beta chain). The specificity of this receptor is unknown. No much larger clonotype is one base removed from it; base qualities were not supplied. These data belong to a study of blood T cell repertoires in COVID-19 (TCRdb year 2020). Context from the whole study: Collaborator samples came from the United States, Italy and Spain and covered acute and convalescent phases of COVID-19. The material from the prospective study consisted of cDNA or gDNA derived from T cells, B-cell-depleted T cells, or PBMCs. Deeply sampled blood TCRbeta repertoires from subjects exposed to, actively infected with, or recovered from COVID-19 were included in the dataset. The repertoires were released in a freely available public database meant as a resource for research on the immune response to SARS-CoV-2. Samples came from the ongoing ImmuneRACE study (first 160 participants) plus 1,254 subjects from 6 global collaborators. A de-identified subject ID, COVID-19 status, age in years and sex were almost always included in the sample metadata. HLA class I and class II types, where available, came from metadata supplied by the sample provider rather than from assay-based typing.

Participants in the prospective study were enrolled through a virtual design, were aged about 18 to 100 years, and lived in roughly 25 United States geographic areas. In the prospective study, participants were assigned to cohorts based on the clinical history participants reported in a screening survey and a study questionnaire. ImmuneRACE Cohort 3 recovered participants were defined by two consecutive negative NP/OP PCR tests, healthcare professional clearance, or symptom resolution. Mobile phlebotomists in the prospective study collected whole blood, serum and a nasopharyngeal or oropharyngeal swab from every participant. Additional blood draws and questionnaires over a 2-month period could optionally be provided by prospective study participants. Before DNA extraction, blood samples from the prospective study were shipped at room temperature or frozen. Here is what the overall study found, with its caveats: Clinical and demographic metadata were provided uncurated, with the amount varying by source and participant.

The junction carries 15 bases between V and J, which are trimmed by 5 bases and 0 bases respectively. The germline V gene gives CDR1 as SGHAT and CDR2 as FQNNGV. From the cysteine up to the phenylalanine, the CDR3 has a length of 16 residues. The kept DNA is CDR3 alone, 48 bases in frame from the first base. TCRbeta CDR3 regions were amplified from genomic DNA using the immunoSEQ Assay, a bias-controlled multiplex PCR. The original methods were these. Within the assay, amplification of reference gene primers was used to estimate how many nucleated cells each sample contained. Sequence reads were collapsed and filtered to measure the absolute abundance of every unique TCRbeta CDR3 rearrangement. For each sample, productive Simpson clonality was calculated as the square root of Simpson's diversity index across productive rearrangements. What TCRdb holds here is the immuneACCESS table cut down to in-frame rearrangements. Part of the clones is not present; checked against another copy, under half of the missing clones reflect an unresolved V gene, and the others are unexplained. The D gene and trimming were derived from the DNA, and the V and J assignments and clone size from that table. Counted in this sample were about 430,000 clones; 85% to 90% of them appeared once. The ten most abundant clones make up roughly 1.1% of the sample.

The source is a man between 25 and 39 years old who had recovered from COVID-19. Sequenced material: PBMCs or T cells enriched from blood (not recorded which). The chain couples TRBV11-2 to TRBJ2-3, with a weak D call of TRBD2 (5 bases match). The CDR3 is CASSPRVGGSTDTQYF. The base sequence is TGTGCCAGCAGCCCGCGGGTGGGCGGTAGCACAGATACGCAGTATTTT.